This T cell receptor (beta chain) was obtained from a study of spatial heterogeneity in lung cancer. Study-wide results and caveats: The appearance of ubiquitous expanded tumor TCRs in blood was greater at resection than follow-up.

This sample's time point: sample taken at primary tumor resection. Whole RNA, isolated from tumor, nontumor lung or frozen PBMC, was sequenced without prior sorting. The CDR3 consists of 14 residues. In germline, CDR1 is LGHNA, CDR2 YNFKEQ. Trimming pared 6 bases from V and 0 bases from J, leaving 9 bases between. Via MiXCR, TCRdb re-called the 5' RACE reads, giving one row per CDR3 protein. The sample contains tens of thousands of distinct CDR3 sequences, approximately 6.9% of which appear only once. This clonotype was counted many times. Antigen: not known. The source was PBMCs, collected at surgery. This clonotype was sampled from a female donor with early-stage non-small cell lung cancer. J is TRBJ2-4 and V is TRBV4-2; D call uncertain. CDR3 nucleotide sequence: TGTGCCAGCAGTTCCGAATTAGCCAAAAACATTCAGTACTTC. Its translation: CASSSELAKNIQYF.